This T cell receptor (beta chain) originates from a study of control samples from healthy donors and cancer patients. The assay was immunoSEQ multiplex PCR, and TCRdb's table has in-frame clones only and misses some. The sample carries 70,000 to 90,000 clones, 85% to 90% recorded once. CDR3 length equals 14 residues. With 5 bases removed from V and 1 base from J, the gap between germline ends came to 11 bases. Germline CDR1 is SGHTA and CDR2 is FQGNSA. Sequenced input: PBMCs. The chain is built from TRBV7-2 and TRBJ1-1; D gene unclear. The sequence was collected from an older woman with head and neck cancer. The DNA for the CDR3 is TGTGCCAGCAGCCTCGGACGGCAGAACACTGAAGCTTTCTTT. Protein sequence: CASSLGRQNTEAFF.